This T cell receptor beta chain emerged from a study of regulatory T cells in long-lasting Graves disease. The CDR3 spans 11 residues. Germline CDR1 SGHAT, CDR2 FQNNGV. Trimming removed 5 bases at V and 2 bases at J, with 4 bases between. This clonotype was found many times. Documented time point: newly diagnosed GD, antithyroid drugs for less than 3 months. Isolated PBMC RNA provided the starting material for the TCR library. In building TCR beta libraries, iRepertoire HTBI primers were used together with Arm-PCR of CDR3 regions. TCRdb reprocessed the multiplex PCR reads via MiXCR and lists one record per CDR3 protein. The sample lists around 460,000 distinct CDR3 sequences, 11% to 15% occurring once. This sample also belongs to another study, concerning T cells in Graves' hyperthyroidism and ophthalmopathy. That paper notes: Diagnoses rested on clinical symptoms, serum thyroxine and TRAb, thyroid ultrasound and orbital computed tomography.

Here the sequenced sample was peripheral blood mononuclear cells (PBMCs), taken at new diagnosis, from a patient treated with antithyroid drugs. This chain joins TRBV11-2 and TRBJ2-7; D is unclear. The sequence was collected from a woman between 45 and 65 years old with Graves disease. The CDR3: CASSNTYEQYF. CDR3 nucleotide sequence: TGTGCCAGCAGCAATACCTACGAGCAGTACTTC. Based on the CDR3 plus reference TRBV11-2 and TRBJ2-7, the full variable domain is EAGVAQSPRYKIIEKRQSVAFWCNPISGHATLYWYQQILGQGPKLLIQFQNNGVVDDSQLPKDRFSAERLKGVDSTLKIQPAKLEDSAVYLCASSNTYEQYFGPGTRLTVT.